The 17 T cell receptor beta chains reported below all come from one sample, sequenced in a study of T-cell reconstitution after alpha-beta-depleted transplantation in children. TCRbeta library construction was performed incorporating unique molecular identifiers. One entry per CDR3 protein, called by TCRdb with MiXCR from the PCR reads. The repertoire holds about 980,000 distinct CDR3 sequences, with less than 30% as singletons. Sequenced here: PBMCs, mostly from graft donor cells, sampled 360 days after TCRalphabeta/CD19-depleted stem cell transplant. The receptor source for this set is a boy under three years old who had a stem cell transplant for SCID, so the T cells may come from the graft donor.

In its sample, this clonotype was seen a few times. V is TRBV4-1 and J is TRBJ2-3, with D perhaps matching TRBD1 (5 bases). This CDR3 has 15 residues. Trimming took off 3 bases at V and 9 bases at J, with 19 bases between the two ends. CDR1 and CDR2 (germline): MGHRA, YSYEKL. The CDR3 bases are TGCGCCAGCAGCCAGATTCCGTGGGGCGGAGAGACGCAGTATTTT. Translation: CASSQIPWGGETQYF.

This clonotype came up a few times. J is TRBJ2-7 and V is TRBV6-1, with TRBD1 matching over 7 bases. CDR1 is MNHNS and CDR2 is SASEGT in the germline V gene. The length of the CDR3 is 16 residues. V lost 6 bases, J lost 2 bases, and 13 bases stayed unmatched. The CDR3: CASSHGGRGQPYEQYF. The CDR3 nucleotides read TGTGCCAGCAGCCACGGAGGACGGGGACAGCCCTACGAGCAGTACTTC.

The chain is built from TRBV7-9 and TRBJ1-4; D not certain. The germline V gene has CDR1 SEHNR and CDR2 FQNEAQ (reference sequence). Trimming shortened V by 1 base and J by 6 bases, and 15 bases separated the two germline ends. The CDR3 runs 16 residues. The CDR3 here is CASSLGAPGSDEKLFF. CDR3 nucleotide sequence: TGTGCCAGCAGCTTAGGTGCCCCCGGGTCAGATGAAAAACTGTTTTTT.

This clonotype was picked up a small number of times. The chain combines TRBV9 with TRBJ1-1, with TRBD1 identical over 9 bases. CDR3 length: 15 residues. V trimming: 3 bases; J trimming: 4 bases; junction bases outside the gene matches: 7. CDR1 and CDR2 (germline): SGDLS, YYNGEE. The CDR3 here is CASSAGNRGLTEAFF. Written as DNA, the CDR3 is TGTGCCAGCAGCGCGGGAAACAGGGGGCTCACTGAAGCTTTCTTT.

Only a few counts were recorded for this clonotype. The chain has TRBV5-1 and TRBJ2-7; 7 bases map to TRBD1. The germline gives CDR1 SGHRS, CDR2 YFSETQ. CDR3 length: 13 residues. V trimming: 3 bases; J trimming: 5 bases; junction bases outside the gene matches: 5. The CDR3 sequence is CASSSTGLDEQYF. The CDR3 DNA sequence: TGCGCCAGCAGCTCGACAGGGCTGGACGAGCAGTACTTC.

This clonotype was detected a few times. The chain has TRBV9 and TRBJ2-1; no clear D gene. V dropped 3 bases and J dropped 5 bases, with 9 bases sitting between them. CDR1 and CDR2 (germline): SGDLS, YYNGEE. The CDR3 has 13 residues. The CDR3 loop reads CASSDSNNNEQFF. As DNA, the CDR3 is TGTGCCAGCAGCGACTCTAACAACAATGAGCAGTTCTTC.

This clonotype was counted once. This chain uses TRBV3-1 with TRBJ2-2; 7 bases match TRBD2. With 0 bases clipped from V and 4 bases from J, the junction kept 8 bases outside the gene matches. In germline, CDR1 is LGHDT, CDR2 YNNKEL (reference sequence). The CDR3 consists of 17 residues. CDR3 protein: CASSQDRREGTTGELFF. CDR3 in DNA: TGTGCCAGCAGCCAAGATCGCAGGGAGGGTACCACCGGGGAGCTGTTTTTT.

This clonotype has more than one count but fewer than ten. The chain is built from TRBV10-3 and TRBJ2-5; weak D call: TRBD2 (6 bases). The germline CDR1 and CDR2 sequences are ENHRY and SYGVKD. The CDR3 runs 15 residues. Trimming left V 3 bases short and J 3 bases short, with 14 bases between. The CDR3 sequence is CAISDAPGLKETQYF. The CDR3 region has the DNA TGTGCCATCAGTGATGCACCGGGACTGAAAGAGACCCAGTACTTC.

This chain uses TRBV12-3 or TRBV12-4 with TRBJ2-3; 10 bases map to TRBD2. This CDR3 is built from 17 residues. Trimming removed 7 bases from V and 5 bases from J; junction bases left unmatched: 15. The CDR3 region is CASTLVGQRGGRDTQYF. CDR3 bases: TGTGCCAGCACTCTCGTGGGCCAGCGGGGGGGCAGAGATACGCAGTATTTT.

The chain combines TRBV6-2 or TRBV6-3 with TRBJ2-7; possible D gene TRBD2, 6 bases. The CDR3 is 12 amino acids. V gave up 6 bases and J gave up 6 bases, with 12 bases separating them. Germline V gene sequence: CDR1 MNHEY, CDR2 SVGEGT. This CDR3 reads CASRVGGFEQYF. The CDR3, as DNA: TGTGCCAGCAGAGTTGGGGGGTTCGAGCAGTACTTC.

The V call is TRBV9, the J call TRBJ1-2; 7 bases are a match to TRBD1. V trimming: 4 bases; J trimming: 8 bases; junction bases outside the gene matches: 11. Germline V gene lookup returns CDR1 SGDLS and CDR2 YYNGEE. The CDR3 runs to 14 residues. In nucleotides, the CDR3 is TGTGCCAGCAGCCCAAAACAGGGGAGGAACGGCTACACCTTC. Translating gives CASSPKQGRNGYTF.

This clonotype was observed a few times. The chain links TRBV5-1 to TRBJ2-1, with D maybe TRBD2 (6 bases). This CDR3 has 17 amino acids. CDR1 is SGHRS and CDR2 is YFSETQ in the germline V gene. The V end lost 4 bases, the J end lost 1 base, and 18 bases lay between the germline ends. CDR3 sequence reads: CASSEASRAGSYNEQFF. CDR3 DNA sequence: TGCGCCAGCAGCGAGGCTTCGCGGGCGGGATCCTACAATGAGCAGTTCTTC.

This rearrangement joins TRBV28 to TRBJ2-5; TRBD1 matches 7 bases. The CDR3 contains 16 residues. Trimming removed 6 bases from V and 2 bases from J; junction bases left unmatched: 12. The germline gives CDR1 MDHEN, CDR2 SYDVKM. The CDR3 spells CASSLTRGNVQETQYF. The CDR3 DNA follows: TGTGCCAGCAGCTTGACCAGGGGGAACGTGCAAGAGACCCAGTACTTC.

This chain connects TRBV19 to TRBJ1-2; D is uncertain. Trimming cost V 0 bases and J 0 bases, with 2 bases left between them. CDR3 length: 13 residues. Germline V lookup: CDR1 LNHDA, CDR2 SQIVND (reference sequence). This CDR3 reads CASSIEANYGYTF. The CDR3 nucleotides read TGTGCCAGTAGTATAGAGGCTAACTATGGCTACACCTTC.

This chain's CDR3 is CSARDARDRSAGANVLTF. The CDR3, as DNA: TGCAGTGCTAGAGATGCGAGGGATAGGTCTGCTGGGGCCAACGTCCTGACTTTC. The chain couples TRBV20-1 to TRBJ2-6; possibly TRBD2 for D (5 bases). The CDR3 length is 18 residues. The germline V gene has CDR1 DFQATT and CDR2 SNEGSKA (reference sequence). V gave up 0 bases and J gave up 2 bases, with 17 bases separating them.

This clonotype was observed at least ten times. The chain uses TRBV10-3 and TRBJ2-5; tentative D call: TRBD2 (5 bases). CDR3 length equals 14 residues. V was clipped by 3 bases and J by 5 bases, with 13 bases between them. The germline gives CDR1 ENHRY, CDR2 SYGVKD. CDR3 sequence reads: CAISDGERSETQYF. The CDR3 DNA follows: TGTGCCATCAGTGACGGGGAGAGGTCGGAGACCCAGTACTTC.

This clonotype came up a few times. CDR3 bases: TGTGCCACCAGCGGCACAGATACGCAGTATTTT. Amino acid sequence: CATSGTDTQYF. The chain has TRBV15 and TRBJ2-3; no reliable D call. The V end lost 5 bases, the J end lost 1 base, and 1 base lay between the germline ends. The CDR3 sequence is 11 residues long. Germline lookup yields CDR1 LNHNV and CDR2 YYDKDF (reference sequence).